The clone carrying this TCR beta chain was detected ten times or more. Antigen: not known. This specimen belongs to a study of early T cells in non-severe SARS-CoV-2 infection. Study background: Sequencing of bulk RNA from unsorted whole blood was done, without chain pairing.

Findings and caveats of the study: Matching with VDJdb favored anti-spike CD8 responses (missing private and CD4 specificities).

This CDR3 comprises 13 residues. Trimming shortened V by 8 bases and J by 7 bases, and 14 bases separated the two germline ends. Germline V lookup: CDR1 SNHLY, CDR2 FYNNEI. Unique molecular identifiers were attached to individual cDNA molecules. TCRdb analysed the 5' RACE reads with MiXCR anew, one entry per CDR3 protein. Among about 35,000 distinct CDR3 sequences, 5% to 6.5% were seen once, and the ten largest hold 4.5% to 5.5%. The sequence derives from an adult who was a healthcare worker with PCR-confirmed SARS-CoV-2 infection or an uninfected control (not recorded which). Sequencing used whole blood. The chain recombines TRBV2 with TRBJ2-2; possible D gene TRBD1, 5 bases. This chain's CDR3 is CASGKQGSGELFF. Written as DNA, the CDR3 is TGTGCCAGCGGAAAGCAGGGAAGCGGGGAGCTGTTTTTT.